These 12 T cell receptor beta chains were all obtained from the same sample, sequenced in a study of prognosis after radiotherapy for stage I lung cancer. Multiplex PCR in two rounds served to amplify TCR beta CDR3 from genomic DNA. The first round of PCR was done with primers that matched each TRBV and TRBJ gene. TCRdb analysed the multiplex PCR reads with MiXCR anew, one entry per CDR3 protein. The sample holds 9,000 to 13,000 distinct CDR3 sequences; roughly 51% are singletons and the top ten take about 7%. The sample here was PBMCs, taken before or after stereotactic body radiation therapy (not recorded which). The origin of the receptors is a donor aged 50 or older with non-small cell lung cancer.

Comment on this clonotype: At one end the junction does not follow the germline gene, possibly because of a read error. V is TRBV7-9 and J is TRBJ2-7; 7 bases are a match to TRBD2. Per germline, CDR1 SEHNR and CDR2 FQNEAQ (reference sequence). This CDR3 is 15 amino acids long. The CDR3 DNA follows: TGTGCCAGCAGCCTCACCGGGGAGGGAGGGCGGACGTTGGACTTC. Encoded protein: CASSLTGEGGRTLDF.

Worth noting for this clonotype: A read error may account for a junction end that differs from germline. The CDR3 loop is CASTGGCYNEKFF. The CDR3 nucleotides are TGTGCCAGTACAGGAGGTTGCTACAATGAGAAGTTCTTC. The chain has TRBV28 and TRBJ2-1; D tentatively reads TRBD1 or TRBD2 (5 bases each). Germline-derived CDR1 and CDR2 are MDHEN and SYDVKM. There are 13 residues in the CDR3.

This clonotype has at least ten counts. A much larger clone sits a single nucleotide away, making a read error possible. Without the conserved terminal phenylalanine or tryptophan, this CDR3 likely stems from a read error. This chain joins TRBV19 and TRBJ1-6, with 8 nucleotides matching TRBD1. The CDR3 sequence is 13 residues long. Germline CDR1 reads LNHDA; CDR2 reads SQIVND (reference sequence). J was trimmed by 7 bases and V by 10 bases; bases with no gene match: 6. CDR3 protein: CATQGARNSPLHL. The CDR3 region has the DNA TGTGCCACCCAGGGGGCGCGCAATTCACCCCTCCACCTT.

The V call is TRBV7-9, the J call TRBJ1-1; D is ambiguous. V gave up 1 base and J gave up 1 base, with 7 bases separating them. The germline CDR1 and CDR2 sequences are SEHNR and FQNEAQ (reference sequence). The CDR3 sequence is 14 residues long. This CDR3 reads CASSLGMGNTEAFF. The CDR3, as DNA: TGTGCCAGCAGCTTAGGTATGGGGAACACTGAAGCTTTCTTT.

With regard to this clonotype: A read error may account for a junction end that differs from germline. The chain employs TRBV6-6 and TRBJ1-1; D is unclear. The V gene's germline CDR1 is MNHNY and CDR2 SVGAGI (reference sequence). The CDR3 has 13 residues. Written as DNA, the CDR3 is TGTGCCAGCAGTTACTGGAGGAACACTGAATCTTTCTTT. The encoded protein is CASSYWRNTESFF.

This clonotype showed up many times. The chain is built from TRBV3-1 and TRBJ2-7, with TRBD2 matching 7 bases. The length of the CDR3 is 16 residues. Trimming removed 1 base from V and 7 bases from J; junction bases left unmatched: 13. Germline assignment: CDR1 LGHDT and CDR2 YNNKEL (reference sequence). The CDR3 protein is CASSQGDFAGVGEQYF. The CDR3 DNA reads as TGTGCCAGCAGCCAAGGTGATTTCGCGGGAGTGGGGGAGCAGTACTTC.

The chain uses TRBV9 and TRBJ1-6; unclear D gene. The CDR3 has 12 residues. The germline V gene encodes CDR1 SGDLS and CDR2 YYNGEE. Trimming took 4 bases from V and 6 from J, leaving 5 bases between them. CDR3 amino acids: CASSPSNSPLHF. CDR3 bases: TGTGCCAGCAGCCCCAGTAATTCACCCCTCCACTTT.

This clonotype was counted many times. This sequence joins TRBV7-6 and TRBJ2-5; 8 bases agree with TRBD2. This CDR3 has 17 amino acids. Germline V CDR1 and CDR2: SGHVS, FNYEAQ. The J segment lost 5 bases and the V segment lost 5 bases, leaving 16 bases of the junction unmatched. The CDR3, as DNA: TGTGCCAGCAGCCCTTTCCGCGGGGGGCGGGCTAATGAGACCCAGTACTTC. Its protein product is CASSPFRGGRANETQYF.

This clonotype was seen at least ten times. V gene TRBV29-1 combines with J gene TRBJ2-4; 11 bases are shared with TRBD1. The V and J ends lost 6 bases and 10 bases, in that order; junction bases with no gene match: 5. Germline assignment: CDR1 SQVTM and CDR2 ANQGSEA. CDR3 length: 12 amino acids. CDR3 in amino acids: CSVGQGVGIQYF. Written as DNA, the CDR3 is TGCAGCGTGGGACAGGGGGTAGGGATTCAGTACTTC. The variable domain in full, with the rest retrieved from reference TRBV29-1 and TRBJ2-4, is SAVISQKPSRDICQRGTSLTIQCQVDSQVTMMFWYRQQPGQSLTLIATANQGSEATYESGFVIDKFPISRPNLTFSTLTVSNMSPEDSSIYLCSVGQGVGIQYFGAGTRLSVL.

The chain carries TRBV4-1 and TRBJ1-6; TRBD1 is a possible D gene (5 bases). The V gene's germline CDR1 is MGHRA and CDR2 YSYEKL. The V end lost 2 bases, the J end lost 10 bases, and 15 bases lay between the germline ends. The CDR3 is 15 residues long. CDR3 protein: CASSQLRDSYSPLHF. For the CDR3, the DNA is TGCGCCAGCAGCCAACTGAGGGACTCCTACTCACCCCTCCACTTT.

On this clonotype: This clone may be a read error of a much larger clone one base away. DNA of the CDR3: TGTGCCAGCGTACGGACTAGCGGGTTCACATATACGCAGTATTTT. As protein: CASVRTSGFTYTQYF. The rearrangement links TRBV2 to TRBJ2-3, with 11 nucleotides matching TRBD2. The CDR3 consists of 15 residues. Germline lookup yields CDR1 SNHLY and CDR2 FYNNEI.

By sample fraction, this clonotype is medium-sized. The J gene is TRBJ2-3, the V gene TRBV28; 11 nucleotides align to TRBD2. The CDR3 has 16 residues. J was trimmed by 6 bases and V by 4 bases; bases with no gene match: 9. Germline V CDR1 and CDR2: MDHEN, SYDVKM. CDR3 DNA sequence: TGTGCCAGCAGTTCCCGACTAGCGGGATTTGTGGATACGCAGTATTTT. Protein sequence: CASSSRLAGFVDTQYF.